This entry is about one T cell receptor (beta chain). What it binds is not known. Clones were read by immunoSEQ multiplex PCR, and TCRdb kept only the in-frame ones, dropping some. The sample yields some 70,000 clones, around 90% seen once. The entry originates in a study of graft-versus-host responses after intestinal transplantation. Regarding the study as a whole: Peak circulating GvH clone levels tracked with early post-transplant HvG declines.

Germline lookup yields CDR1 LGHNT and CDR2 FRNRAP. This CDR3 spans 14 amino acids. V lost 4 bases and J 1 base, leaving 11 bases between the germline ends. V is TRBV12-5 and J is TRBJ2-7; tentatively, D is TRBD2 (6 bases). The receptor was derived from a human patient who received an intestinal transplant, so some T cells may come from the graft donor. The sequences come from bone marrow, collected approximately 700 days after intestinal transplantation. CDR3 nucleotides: TGTGCTAGTGGTTCGGGAGACACGTCCTACGAGCAGTACTTC. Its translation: CASGSGDTSYEQYF.